This T cell receptor (beta chain) appears in the sequencing data of a study of T cells in Graves' hyperthyroidism and ophthalmopathy. Findings of the study overall: Blood also showed most of the thyroid clonotypes that were expanded above 0.001. Model-based prediction identified ophthalmopathy a median around 6.5 months prior to its onset. Stable hyperthyroidism and ophthalmopathy were separated using 13 V-J signatures.

Amplified regions were TCR beta CDR3 sequences from RNA transcripts. RT-PCR in the first round (using the HTBI primer set) targeted the TCR CDR3. TCRdb called the multiplex PCR reads again in MiXCR, with one record for every CDR3 protein. Among around 600,000 distinct CDR3 sequences listed, approximately 15% were seen once. The CDR3 loop spans 15 amino acids. Trimming took off 4 bases at V and 1 base at J, with 11 bases between the two ends. Germline V CDR1 and CDR2: SGHNT, YENEEA. It was uncontrolled infection, other autoimmune disease, pregnancy or lactation that excluded patients. This clonotype was recorded at least ten times. Its target is unknown.

Sequenced material: blood. The receptor's source is a woman aged 50 to 65 with Graves' ophthalmopathy. This sequence joins TRBV11-3 and TRBJ2-1; D unresolved. In DNA form, the CDR3 reads TGTGCCAGCAGCTCTTACCAAGATTCCTACAATGAGCAGTTCTTC. Protein product: CASSSYQDSYNEQFF.